These 30 T cell receptor beta chains share one sample of origin, sequenced in a study of blood T cell repertoires in COVID-19. TCRdb's table, derived via immunoSEQ multiplex PCR, lists solely in-frame clones and lacks some. The data show under 300,000 clones, about 85% seen once. The sample was peripheral blood. All receptors come from a woman in her fifties or sixties with active or convalescent COVID-19.

This clone was picked up a small number of times. The chain has TRBV4-1 and TRBJ2-5; D possibly corresponds to TRBD2 (6 bases). Germline CDR1 and CDR2: MGHRA and YSYEKL. V was pared by 2 bases and J by 6 bases, with 22 bases between. The CDR3 is made up of 17 amino acids. The CDR3 DNA reads as TGCGCCAGCAGCCAAAACCCTAGCGAACTTTTTCGGAAGACCCAGTACTTC. Translation gives CASSQNPSELFRKTQYF.

This chain connects TRBV5-4 to TRBJ2-6; 8 nucleotides agree with TRBD2. This CDR3 has 18 residues. V was pared by 0 bases and J by 4 bases, with 9 bases of the junction left unmatched. Germline V gene sequence: CDR1 SGHNT, CDR2 YYREEE (reference sequence). The CDR3 region has the DNA TGTGCCAGCAGCTTGGATTTCGGGGGGGCTTCCGGGGCCAACGTCCTGACTTTC. As protein: CASSLDFGGASGANVLTF.

The CDR3 region is CASSGNSEETQYF. CDR3 in DNA: TGTGCCAGCAGTGGAAATAGCGAGGAGACCCAGTACTTC. V is TRBV2 and J is TRBJ2-5; possible D gene TRBD2, 5 bases. CDR3 length equals 13 residues. CDR1 and CDR2 from the germline V gene are SNHLY and FYNNEI. V dropped 4 bases and J dropped 5 bases, with 11 bases sitting between them.

The rearrangement joins TRBV7-9 to TRBJ1-6; 9 bases agree with TRBD1. V was pared by 4 bases and J by 10 bases, with 5 bases of the junction left unmatched. This CDR3 region has 14 residues. The germline gives CDR1 SEHNR, CDR2 FQNEAQ (reference sequence). CDR3 in amino acids: CASSSLQGASPLHF. CDR3 sequence (DNA): TGTGCCAGCAGCTCGCTACAGGGGGCCTCACCCCTCCACTTT.

The V gene is TRBV16, the J gene TRBJ1-2; D call uncertain. The germline V gene encodes CDR1 KGHSY and CDR2 FQNENV. This CDR3 has 12 residues. V lost 0 bases and J 3 bases, leaving 2 bases between the germline ends. The CDR3 nucleotides are TGTGCCAGCAGCCAATCCTACTATGGCTACACCTTC. Residues: CASSQSYYGYTF.

This clone is a singleton in its sample. The DNA of the CDR3 is TGTGCCATCACGGGAGTTTTGGGGGCCGGGGAGCTGTTTTTT. It specifies CAITGVLGAGELFF. This chain links TRBV10-3 with TRBJ2-2, with D possibly TRBD2 on 6 matching bases. Germline CDR1 reads ENHRY; CDR2 reads SYGVKD. The CDR3 is 14 residues long. The V end was cut by 7 bases, the J end by 6 bases, with 15 bases between.

The chain carries TRBV7-9 and TRBJ2-7; D unclear. Per the germline V gene, CDR1 is SEHNR and CDR2 is FQNEAQ (reference sequence). The CDR3 spans 17 residues. V lost 5 bases to trimming and J lost 2 bases, with 22 bases between them. The CDR3 nucleotides are TGTGCCAGCAGCCCCTCTCTATCTGTGTCGGTCGCCTACGAGCAGTACTTC. Its protein is CASSPSLSVSVAYEQYF.

This sequence joins TRBV19 and TRBJ1-3, with 8 bases fitting TRBD1. The length of the CDR3 is 14 residues. Germline CDR1 and CDR2: LNHDA and SQIVND (reference sequence). The J segment lost 8 bases and the V segment lost 6 bases, leaving 9 bases of the junction unmatched. DNA for the CDR3: TGTGCCAGTAGGTTACAGGGGGACGTTGACACCATATATTTT. Its protein product is CASRLQGDVDTIYF. Using reference TRBV19 and TRBJ1-3 for the parts outside the CDR3, the full variable domain is DGGITQSPKYLFRKEGQNVTLSCEQNLNHDAMYWYRQDPGQGLRLIYYSQIVNDFQKGDIAEGYSVSREKKESFPLTVTSAQKNPTAFYLCASRLQGDVDTIYFGEGSWLTVV.

This clone occurred once. The chain joins TRBV9 to TRBJ1-2, with 7 bases matching TRBD1. The CDR3 has 16 residues. V gave up 0 bases and J gave up 2 bases; unmatched junction bases: 7. Germline assignment: CDR1 SGDLS and CDR2 YYNGEE. DNA for the CDR3: TGTGCCAGCAGCGTAGACCCCCTACAGGGGAACTATGGCTACACCTTC. Translating gives CASSVDPLQGNYGYTF.

This clone was observed a handful of times. The J gene is TRBJ2-2, the V gene TRBV11-2; TRBD1 is a possible D gene (7 bases). V gave up 5 bases and J gave up 0 bases, with 10 bases separating them. CDR1 SGHAT and CDR2 FQNNGV come from the germline V gene. CDR3 size: 15 residues. This CDR3 is CASSGGTANTGELFF. The DNA for the CDR3 is TGTGCCAGCAGCGGGGGGACAGCGAACACCGGGGAGCTGTTTTTT. The full variable domain, with the rest looked up from reference TRBV11-2 and TRBJ2-2, is EAGVAQSPRYKIIEKRQSVAFWCNPISGHATLYWYQQILGQGPKLLIQFQNNGVVDDSQLPKDRFSAERLKGVDSTLKIQPAKLEDSAVYLCASSGGTANTGELFFGEGSRLTVL.

This rearrangement joins TRBV12-3 or TRBV12-4 to TRBJ1-6; possibly TRBD1 for D (6 bases). Trimming shortened V by 2 bases and J by 7 bases, and 6 bases separated the two germline ends. The CDR3 totals 13 residues. This CDR3 is CASSLQGNSPLHF. Here the CDR3 DNA reads TGTGCCAGCAGTTTACAGGGGAATTCACCCCTCCACTTT.

This chain links TRBV6-1 with TRBJ2-7; 7 positions agree with TRBD2. V dropped 2 bases and J dropped 5; count of bases not matched to a gene: 6. The CDR3 is 14 residues long. Per germline, CDR1 MNHNS and CDR2 SASEGT. Written as DNA, the CDR3 is TGTGCCAGCAGTGAACGGCCGCGGGGGAACGAGCAGTACGTC. Translating gives CASSERPRGNEQYV.

This rearrangement joins TRBV2 to TRBJ2-5; D ambiguous. CDR1 and CDR2 from the germline V gene are SNHLY and FYNNEI. V was cut by 5 bases and J by 4 bases, with 5 bases left in between. The CDR3 loop spans 11 amino acids. DNA for the CDR3: TGTGCCAGCAGTACATCAGAGACCCAGTACTTC. Amino acids: CASSTSETQYF.

The chain uses TRBV7-2 and TRBJ2-3; TRBD1 might be the D (6 bases). V dropped 4 bases and J dropped 2 bases, with 10 bases sitting between them. Per germline, CDR1 SGHTA and CDR2 FQGNSA. The CDR3 consists of 14 residues. The CDR3 DNA is TGTGCCAGCAGCTCCGACAGGTCCACAGATACGCAGTATTTT. As protein: CASSSDRSTDTQYF.

The V and J genes are TRBV3-1 (or the pseudogene TRBV3-2) and TRBJ2-3; 10 bases agree with TRBD2. The length of the CDR3 is 17 residues. Germline assignment: CDR1 LGHDT and CDR2 YNNKEL (reference sequence). The junction had 9 bases not matched to a gene; V was cut back by 1 base and J by 5 bases. The CDR3 nucleotides read TGTGCCAGCAGCCAAGGCCGGGCTAGCGGGGGTTTAGATACGCAGTATTTT. Translation gives CASSQGRASGGLDTQYF.

The chain has TRBV27 and TRBJ2-7; tentative D call: TRBD2 (5 bases). The CDR3 totals 12 residues. CDR1 and CDR2 from the germline V gene are MNHEY and SMNVEV (reference sequence). Trimming pared 5 bases from V and 4 bases from J, leaving 9 bases between. The CDR3: CASSPTGYEQYF. The CDR3 DNA reads as TGTGCCAGCAGTCCAACGGGGTACGAGCAGTACTTC.

The chain combines TRBV5-6 with TRBJ1-1, with D possibly TRBD1 on 5 matching bases. The V and J ends lost 5 bases and 1 base respectively, with 12 bases between them. CDR3 length: 14 residues. Germline CDR1 is SGHDT and CDR2 is YYEEEE. CDR3 in DNA: TGTGCCAGCAGTCCCGGACACACGAACACTGAAGCTTTCTTT. Protein sequence: CASSPGHTNTEAFF.

The rearrangement links TRBV10-2 to TRBJ2-7; the D gene is possibly TRBD2 (7 bases). CDR3 length: 15 amino acids. Germline V gene sequence: CDR1 WSHSY, CDR2 SAAADI. V shed 6 bases and J shed 5 bases, with 20 bases lying between them. CDR3 residues: CASRGMSGGVHEQYF. The CDR3 DNA follows: TGCGCCAGCAGGGGGATGTCGGGGGGCGTACACGAGCAGTACTTC.

The genes are TRBV5-1 and TRBJ1-2; D perhaps matches TRBD1 (6 bases). The CDR3 extends over 15 amino acids. Germline V gene data show CDR1 as SGHRS and CDR2 as YFSETQ. The V end lost 3 bases, the J end lost 3 bases, and 15 bases lay between the germline ends. Written as DNA, the CDR3 is TGCGCCAGCAGCTCCGCACAGGGATTCGACTATGGCTACACCTTC. This gives the protein CASSSAQGFDYGYTF.

This chain joins TRBV28 and TRBJ1-5, with 11 bases aligning to TRBD1. The CDR3 has 15 amino acids. J was trimmed by 6 bases and V by 5 bases; bases with no gene match: 6. CDR1 is MDHEN, CDR2 SYDVKM, per germline. The CDR3 DNA sequence: TGTGCCAGCAGTCCTTTGGACAGGGGGCTTCAGCCCCAGCATTTT. Protein: CASSPLDRGLQPQHF. Full variable domain (remainder filled in from reference TRBV28 and TRBJ1-5): DVKVTQSSRYLVKRTGEKVFLECVQDMDHENMFWYRQDPGLGLRLIYFSYDVKMKEKGDIPEGYSVSREKKERFSLILESASTNQTSMYLCASSPLDRGLQPQHFGDGTRLSIL.

This clone appeared a single time. J is TRBJ2-3 and V is TRBV27; D might be TRBD1 (6 bases). CDR3 length: 14 residues. V lost 5 bases and J lost 3, with 12 bases in between. The V gene's germline CDR1 is MNHEY and CDR2 SMNVEV (reference sequence). The CDR3 sequence: CASSGKTGTDTQYF. The CDR3 coding sequence is TGTGCCAGCAGTGGCAAAACAGGGACAGATACGCAGTATTTT.

The V call is TRBV29-1, the J call TRBJ2-1; 15 bases fit TRBD2. The germline gives CDR1 SQVTM, CDR2 ANQGSEA. J was trimmed by 0 bases and V by 7 bases; bases with no gene match: 7. This CDR3 is 17 amino acids long. The CDR3 coding sequence is TGCAGCGCGGGACTAGCGGGAGGCCGTAGCTCCTACAATGAGCAGTTCTTC. Protein product: CSAGLAGGRSSYNEQFF.

The chain employs TRBV6-5 and TRBJ1-2, with 8 bases matching TRBD1. The CDR3 loop spans 13 amino acids. V was clipped by 4 bases and J by 3 bases; unmatched bases: 1. Germline V gene data show CDR1 as MNHEY and CDR2 as SVGAGI. The CDR3, as DNA: TGTGCCAGCAGTTTGACAGGGGACTATGGCTACACCTTC. It codes for CASSLTGDYGYTF.

The rearrangement uses TRBV5-4 and TRBJ2-3, with TRBD1 as a possible D gene (5 bases). In germline, CDR1 is SGHNT, CDR2 YYREEE (reference sequence). The V end was cut by 2 bases, the J end by 1 base, with 11 bases between. The CDR3 runs to 15 residues. The CDR3: CASSFWGRGTDTQYF. The CDR3, as DNA: TGTGCCAGCAGCTTTTGGGGCAGAGGCACAGATACGCAGTATTTT.

The rearrangement joins TRBV2 to TRBJ2-3; possibly TRBD1 for D (6 bases). The V gene's germline CDR1 is SNHLY and CDR2 FYNNEI. Trimming pared 2 bases from V and 4 bases from J, leaving 16 bases between. The CDR3 sequence is 16 residues long. The CDR3 nucleotides are TGTGCCAGCAGTGAATCGGTAGGGACAAAGGCAGATACGCAGTATTTT. It encodes CASSESVGTKADTQYF. The full variable domain, rest sourced from reference TRBV2 and TRBJ2-3, is EPEVTQTPSHQVTQMGQEVILRCVPISNHLYFYWYRQILGQKVEFLVSFYNNEISEKSEIFDDQFSVERPDGSNFTLKIRSTKLEDSAMYFCASSESVGTKADTQYFGPGTRLTVL.

V gene TRBV5-4 combines with J gene TRBJ2-1; D perhaps matches TRBD2 (5 bases). Trimming removed 4 bases at V and 6 bases at J, with 20 bases between. Germline V CDR1 and CDR2: SGHNT, YYREEE (reference sequence). The CDR3 covers 16 residues. CDR3 protein: CASSTTGLPAVNEQFF. The DNA for the CDR3 is TGTGCCAGCAGCACTACTGGACTTCCCGCCGTCAATGAGCAGTTCTTC.

CDR3 coding DNA: TGTGCCACCCAATGGGAGATGAACTACAATGAGCAGTTCTTC. Translating gives CATQWEMNYNEQFF. The rearrangement links TRBV5-5 to TRBJ2-1; D perhaps matches TRBD2 (5 bases). Trimming left V 9 bases short and J 3 bases short, with 16 bases between. The CDR3 consists of 14 residues. Germline loops: CDR1 SGHKS, CDR2 YYEKEE (reference sequence).

V and J are TRBV19 and TRBJ1-5, with D unclear. The CDR3 has 13 amino acids. Trimming removed 5 bases at V and 3 bases at J, with 8 bases between. The germline V gene has CDR1 LNHDA and CDR2 SQIVND (reference sequence). In DNA form, the CDR3 reads TGTGCCAGTAGTGGCGGCCTCAATCAGCCCCAGCATTTT. Translation gives CASSGGLNQPQHF.

V and J are TRBV3-1 (or the pseudogene TRBV3-2) and TRBJ1-2; TRBD1 aligns across 7 bases. V trimming: 5 bases; J trimming: 3 bases; junction bases outside the gene matches: 6. The CDR3 totals 14 residues. The germline V gene has CDR1 LGHDT and CDR2 YNNKEL (reference sequence). The CDR3 DNA is TGTGCCAGCAGCTCAAGAGACAGGGACTATGGCTACACCTTC. Its translation is CASSSRDRDYGYTF.

The V call is TRBV5-8, the J call TRBJ2-3, with 8 bases that match TRBD1. Germline CDR1 is SGHTS and CDR2 is YDEGEE. This CDR3 is 16 amino acids long. The V gene end was trimmed by 4 bases and the J gene end by 0 bases; junction bases not matched to a gene: 7. CDR3 region: CASSLWTGISTDTQYF. DNA of the CDR3: TGTGCCAGCAGCCTCTGGACAGGGATTAGCACAGATACGCAGTATTTT.